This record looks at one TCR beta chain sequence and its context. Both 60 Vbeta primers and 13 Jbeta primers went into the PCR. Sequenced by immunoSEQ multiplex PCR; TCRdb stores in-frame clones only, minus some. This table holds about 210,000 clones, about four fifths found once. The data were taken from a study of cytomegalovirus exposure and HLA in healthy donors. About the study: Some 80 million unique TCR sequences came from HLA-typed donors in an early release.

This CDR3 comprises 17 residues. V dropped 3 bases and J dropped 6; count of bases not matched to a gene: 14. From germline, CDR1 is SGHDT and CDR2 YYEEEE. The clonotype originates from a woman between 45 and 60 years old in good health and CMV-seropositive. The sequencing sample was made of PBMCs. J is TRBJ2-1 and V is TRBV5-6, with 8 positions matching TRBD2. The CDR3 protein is CASSSIGLASYINEQFF. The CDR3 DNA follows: TGTGCCAGCAGCTCGATTGGACTAGCTTCATATATCAATGAGCAGTTCTTC.